These 13 T cell receptor beta chains were sequenced from one sample in a study of post-analysis software for immune sequencing data. TCR beta libraries were prepared from cDNA with unique molecular identifiers. Each CDR3 protein is one row after TCRdb ran MiXCR on the PCR reads. This table holds approximately 350,000 distinct CDR3 sequences, roughly 38% found once. Their cognate antigens are unknown. Findings of the study overall: Included in a set of five TRBV segments more frequent in patients than controls were TRBV5-6, TRBV5-1 and TRBV20-1.

The sequenced sample consisted of blood. These receptors were taken from a girl aged 10-17 years with multiple sclerosis.

This clonotype was observed once. Germline and junction disagree at one end, which may indicate a read error. The chain uses TRBV5-1 and TRBJ2-6, with a tentative D call TRBD1 (5 bases). The CDR3 is 18 residues long. CDR1 is SGHRS, CDR2 YFSETQ, per germline. The CDR3 region is CASSLGAGSSAGTNVLTF. DNA of the CDR3: TGCGCCAGCAGCTTGGGTGCAGGGTCCAGCGCTGGGACCAACGTCCTGACTTTC.

This chain connects TRBV20-1 to TRBJ1-1, with a tentative D call TRBD1 (5 bases). V dropped 1 base and J dropped 2 bases, with 11 bases sitting between them. The CDR3 covers 14 residues. The germline V gene encodes CDR1 DFQATT and CDR2 SNEGSKA (reference sequence). The DNA of the CDR3 is TGCAGTGCTAGAGGTATGGGGGGAAACACTGAAGCTTTCTTT. Translated, it gives CSARGMGGNTEAFF.

Turning to this clonotype: The germline gene is not matched at one end of the junction; a read error may be the cause. The chain carries TRBV5-1 and TRBJ2-7; 8 bases fit TRBD2. Per germline, CDR1 SGHRS and CDR2 YFSETQ. The CDR3 runs to 15 residues. CDR3 sequence reads: CASSFGLATTYGQYF. In DNA form, the CDR3 reads TGCGCCAGCAGCTTCGGACTAGCCACGACCTACGGGCAGTACTTC.

The genes are TRBV20-1 and TRBJ1-6; no clear D. Germline CDR1 DFQATT, CDR2 SNEGSKA (reference sequence). The germline V and J ends were trimmed by 7 bases and 0 bases, with 7 bases remaining between them. The CDR3 is 13 residues long. The CDR3 loop is CSVPSSYNSPLHF. The CDR3, as DNA: TGCAGTGTACCAAGCTCCTATAATTCACCCCTCCACTTT.

This clonotype was picked up many times. In nucleotides, the CDR3 is TGTGCCAGCAGCCAAGAAGTGACAGGCGGGTACAATGAGCAGTTCTTC. Protein: CASSQEVTGGYNEQFF. The chain uses TRBV4-2 and TRBJ2-1, with a weak D call TRBD1 (6 bases). The length of the CDR3 is 16 residues. V was clipped by 0 bases and J by 4 bases, with 13 bases between them. Germline V gene sequence: CDR1 LGHNA, CDR2 YNFKEQ.

This clonotype came up a few times. The chain has TRBV7-2 and TRBJ2-6; 9 positions match TRBD1. The germline V gene encodes CDR1 SGHTA and CDR2 FQGNSA. CDR3 length: 19 amino acids. J gave up 2 bases and V 0 bases, and 8 bases lay outside the gene matches. The CDR3 region is CASSLAGWDRATGANVLTF. CDR3 in DNA: TGTGCCAGCAGCTTAGCGGGGTGGGACAGGGCCACTGGGGCCAACGTCCTGACTTTC.

This clonotype was observed a few times. The chain employs TRBV4-1 and TRBJ2-1; possible D gene TRBD2, 6 bases. This CDR3 comprises 12 residues. V was clipped by 8 bases and J by 12 bases, with 17 bases between them. Germline-derived CDR1 and CDR2 are MGHRA and YSYEKL. The CDR3 DNA sequence: TGCGCCAGCCATGGGGACTTAGGTGGGCAGTTCTTC. Translation: CASHGDLGGQFF.

This rearrangement joins TRBV20-1 to TRBJ1-5, with TRBD1 matching over 7 bases. The ends lost 3 bases at V and 7 bases at J; junction bases unmatched: 9. Germline V lookup: CDR1 DFQATT, CDR2 SNEGSKA (reference sequence). CDR3 length: 14 residues. The CDR3 loop reads CSARRDSPGQPQHF. For the CDR3, the DNA is TGCAGTGCTAGGCGGGACAGTCCAGGCCAGCCCCAGCATTTT.

J is TRBJ2-7 and V is TRBV5-6, with a tentative D call TRBD2 (5 bases). This CDR3 is built from 15 residues. Trimming shortened V by 1 base and J by 3 bases, and 14 bases separated the two germline ends. Looked up from germline, CDR1 is SGHDT and CDR2 is YYEEEE. CDR3 nucleotide sequence: TGTGCCAGCAGCTTGCTAAGCGGCAGGAGCTACGAGCAGTACTTC. Translating it yields CASSLLSGRSYEQYF.

The V gene is TRBV7-9, the J gene TRBJ1-5; maybe TRBD1 (5 bases). Germline CDR1 and CDR2: SEHNR and FQNEAQ (reference sequence). The CDR3 has 15 amino acids. Trimming removed 4 bases at V and 0 bases at J, with 10 bases between. CDR3 residues: CASSSWGVSNQPQHF. CDR3 nucleotide sequence: TGTGCCAGCAGCTCCTGGGGGGTTAGCAATCAGCCCCAGCATTTT.

Only a few counts were recorded for this clonotype. The V and J genes are TRBV18 and TRBJ1-2, with D uncertain. CDR3 size: 12 residues. Trimming pared 3 bases from V and 2 bases from J, leaving 4 bases between. The germline gives CDR1 KGHSH, CDR2 LQKENI. CDR3 region: CASSPQNYGYTF. The CDR3 DNA sequence: TGTGCCAGCTCACCCCAAAACTATGGCTACACCTTC.

The genes are TRBV3-1 and TRBJ2-3; 7 bases map to TRBD2. The germline V gene has CDR1 LGHDT and CDR2 YNNKEL (reference sequence). V dropped 4 bases and J dropped 2; count of bases not matched to a gene: 12. The CDR3 length is 17 residues. CDR3 protein: CASSRDGAGAFTDTQYF. The DNA for the CDR3 is TGTGCCAGCAGCCGAGATGGGGCGGGAGCATTCACAGATACGCAGTATTTT.

V is TRBV9 and J is TRBJ2-1; 7 positions match TRBD2. The junction had 6 bases not matched to a gene; V was cut back by 0 bases and J by 3 bases. The V gene's germline CDR1 is SGDLS and CDR2 YYNGEE. This CDR3 spans 16 amino acids. CDR3 sequence reads: CASSVGGAGDYNEQFF. In DNA form, the CDR3 reads TGTGCCAGCAGCGTAGGAGGGGCGGGGGACTACAATGAGCAGTTCTTC.